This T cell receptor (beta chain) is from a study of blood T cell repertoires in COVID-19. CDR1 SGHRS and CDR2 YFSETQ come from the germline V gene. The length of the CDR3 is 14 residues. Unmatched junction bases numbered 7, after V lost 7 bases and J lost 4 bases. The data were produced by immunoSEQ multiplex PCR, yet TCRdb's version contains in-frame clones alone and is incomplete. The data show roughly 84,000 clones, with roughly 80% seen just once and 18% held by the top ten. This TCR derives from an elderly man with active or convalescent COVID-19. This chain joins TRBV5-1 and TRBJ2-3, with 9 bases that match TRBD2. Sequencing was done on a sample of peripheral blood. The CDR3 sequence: CASLAGVGADTQYF. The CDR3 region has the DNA TGCGCCAGCTTAGCGGGGGTTGGGGCAGATACGCAGTATTTT.